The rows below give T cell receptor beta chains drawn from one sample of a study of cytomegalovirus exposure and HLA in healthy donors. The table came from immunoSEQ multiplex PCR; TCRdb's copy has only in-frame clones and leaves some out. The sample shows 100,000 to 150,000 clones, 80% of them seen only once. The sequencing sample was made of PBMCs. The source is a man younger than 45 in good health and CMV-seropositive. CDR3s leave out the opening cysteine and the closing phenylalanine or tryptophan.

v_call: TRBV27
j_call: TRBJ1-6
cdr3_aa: ASSLSRGINSPLH

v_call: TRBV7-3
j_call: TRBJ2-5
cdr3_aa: ASSSSGGEETQY

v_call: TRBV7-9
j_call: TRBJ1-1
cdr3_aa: ASSSSGGETEAF

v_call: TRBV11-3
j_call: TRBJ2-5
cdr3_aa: ASSRGSTRQETQY

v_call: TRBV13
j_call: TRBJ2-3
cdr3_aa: ASSPPDREDTQY

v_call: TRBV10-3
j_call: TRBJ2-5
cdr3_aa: AITPGGEETQY

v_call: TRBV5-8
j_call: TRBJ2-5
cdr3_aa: ASNHGGMGETQY

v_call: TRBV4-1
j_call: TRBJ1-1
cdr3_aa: ASSQDRGTGNTEAF

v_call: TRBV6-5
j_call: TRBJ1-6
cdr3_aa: ASRPGTGLNSPLH

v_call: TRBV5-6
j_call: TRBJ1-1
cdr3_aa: ASSLSLDRAGNTEAF

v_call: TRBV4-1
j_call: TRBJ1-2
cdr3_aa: ASSHTGPLT

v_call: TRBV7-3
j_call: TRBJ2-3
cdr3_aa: ASSLGLAGGTDTQY

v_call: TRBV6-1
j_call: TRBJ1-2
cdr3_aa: ASSRTDTNYGYT

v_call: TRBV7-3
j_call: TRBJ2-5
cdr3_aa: ASSLNRGWGETQY

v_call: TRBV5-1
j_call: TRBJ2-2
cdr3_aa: ASRSSATGELF

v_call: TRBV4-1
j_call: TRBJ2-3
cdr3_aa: ASSHQGVIMDTQY